This T cell receptor beta chain was found in a study of blood T cell repertoires in COVID-19. On the study more broadly: Collection of acute and convalescent COVID-19 samples took place in the United States, Italy and Spain. The analysed material was cDNA or gDNA that came from T cells, B-cell-depleted T cells, or PBMCs.

Only a few counts were recorded for this clone. TCRdb's copy holds only in-frame clones and misses some; the assay was immunoSEQ multiplex PCR. The table records 140,000 to 150,000 clones, roughly 76% of them present only once. The TCR comes from a human donor with acute or convalescent COVID-19. The donor label of this sample is uncertain. The sample comprised peripheral blood.

CDR3 amino acids: CASTRLDMNTGELFF. The CDR3 nucleotides read TGTGCCAGCACCCGGTTGGACATGAACACCGGGGAGCTGTTTTTT. The chain combines TRBV2 with TRBJ2-2, with D possibly being TRBD1 (5 bases). Germline lookup yields CDR1 SNHLY and CDR2 FYNNEI. The V gene lost 7 bases and the J gene lost 1 base, with 13 bases spanning the gap. The CDR3 loop spans 15 amino acids.